Following are 18 T cell receptor beta chains from one sample sequenced in a study of identical twins (dated by TCRdb to about 2016). Receptor libraries were prepared by 5' RACE. The run used an Illumina HiSeq 2000. TCRdb handled the public reads itself, with Q25 trimming in fastp and clone calling in MiXCR, and kept productive beta chains. Each CDR3 protein appears once, grouped with its most common genes and DNA. This sample holds some 460,000 distinct CDR3 sequences; 13% to 15% were observed only once. The top ten constitute about 0.52% of the sample. In addition, the sample was reused for a study of yellow fever vaccine responses in identical twins.

The sample consisted of CD4+ T cells sorted from blood. Every receptor here comes from a woman between 18 and 29 years old in good health.

A few counts support this clonotype. The chain carries TRBV24-1 and TRBJ2-1; tentative D call: TRBD2 (5 bases). CDR3 size: 16 residues. Germline V gene sequence: CDR1 KGHDR, CDR2 SFDVKD. V gave up 0 bases and J gave up 1 base, with 9 bases separating them. DNA for the CDR3: TGTGCCACCAGTGATTTGAGCGAGCGGTCCTACAATGAGCAGTTCTTC. Protein: CATSDLSERSYNEQFF.

This clonotype was seen a few times. The chain links TRBV11-2 to TRBJ2-1; the match to TRBD2 covers 8 bases. The CDR3 extends over 18 amino acids. The germline V gene has CDR1 SGHAT and CDR2 FQNNGV. J gave up 2 bases and V 1 base, and 10 bases lay outside the gene matches. CDR3 protein: CASSLGILAGGTYNEQFF. The CDR3 region has the DNA TGTGCCAGCAGCTTAGGCATTCTCGCGGGAGGTACCTACAATGAGCAGTTCTTC.

This clonotype was recorded a few times. The chain couples TRBV2 to TRBJ2-3; TRBD2 matches at 8 bases. The CDR3 has 15 residues. J was trimmed by 1 base and V by 2 bases; bases with no gene match: 2. Germline lookup yields CDR1 SNHLY and CDR2 FYNNEI. CDR3 protein: CASSEPGRGTDTQYF. The DNA for the CDR3 is TGTGCCAGCAGTGAACCCGGGAGGGGCACAGATACGCAGTATTTT.

V usage is TRBV21-1 and J usage is TRBJ2-7; whether TRBD2, the table's D call, matches the DNA was not checked. TRBV21-1 is a pseudogene locus. The CDR3 totals 15 residues. As DNA, the CDR3 is TGTGCCAGCAGCAAAAGACTAGCGGGCTCCTACGAGCAGTACTTC. Its translation: CASSKRLAGSYEQYF.

The chain uses TRBV18 and TRBJ2-3, with TRBD2 identical over 8 bases. CDR1 and CDR2 from the germline V gene are KGHSH and LQKENI. The CDR3 extends over 15 amino acids. Trimming removed 2 bases from V and 7 bases from J; junction bases left unmatched: 8. CDR3 in DNA: TGTGCCAGCTCACCAGGGGTAGCGGGAATATATACGCAGTATTTT. Its protein is CASSPGVAGIYTQYF. Full variable domain (missing parts from reference TRBV18 and TRBJ2-3): NAGVMQNPRHLVRRRGQEARLRCSPMKGHSHVYWYRQLPEEGLKFMVYLQKENIIDESGMPKERFSAEFPKEGPSILRIQQVVRGDSAAYFCASSPGVAGIYTQYFGPGTRLTVL.

This clonotype was observed many times. The chain combines TRBV10-3 with TRBJ2-5; D unclear. CDR1 and CDR2 from the germline V gene are ENHRY and SYGVKD. V was clipped by 0 bases and J by 5 bases, with 1 base between them. This CDR3 is 11 amino acids long. The CDR3 DNA sequence: TGTGCCATCAGTGAGTCGGAGACCCAGTACTTC. Its protein is CAISESETQYF.

This chain connects TRBV29-1 to TRBJ2-1; possible D gene TRBD1, 6 bases. Per germline, CDR1 SQVTM and CDR2 ANQGSEA. V lost 6 bases and J 7 bases, leaving 13 bases between the germline ends. This CDR3 is 12 amino acids long. The CDR3 region has the DNA TGCAGCGTGGGACAAGGGGGTAATGAGCAGTTCTTC. This sequence encodes CSVGQGGNEQFF.

The chain links TRBV7-9 to TRBJ2-3, with D unresolved. Germline V gene data show CDR1 as SEHNR and CDR2 as FQNEAQ (reference sequence). The CDR3 spans 14 residues. V was pared by 5 bases and J by 4 bases, with 13 bases between. CDR3 sequence: CASSTHQISDTQYF. CDR3 DNA sequence: TGTGCCAGCAGCACCCACCAGATTTCAGATACGCAGTATTTT.

V and J are TRBV28 and TRBJ2-7; 9 bases match TRBD1. CDR3 length equals 15 residues. J was trimmed by 6 bases and V by 4 bases; bases with no gene match: 10. Germline CDR1 is MDHEN and CDR2 is SYDVKM. The CDR3 region has the DNA TGTGCCAGCAGTTCTACAGGGGGCCTGTCTGCCGAGCAGTACTTC. Protein: CASSSTGGLSAEQYF.

The J gene is TRBJ2-7, the V gene TRBV20-1; 7 bases are shared with TRBD1. Germline V gene lookup returns CDR1 DFQATT and CDR2 SNEGSKA (reference sequence). The CDR3 is 15 amino acids. Trimming at V came to 1 base and at J to 6 bases, leaving 12 bases not matched to a gene. As DNA, the CDR3 is TGCAGTGCTAGAGGGGGGACAGACCTATCGGCCGAGCAGTACTTC. Its translation: CSARGGTDLSAEQYF.

The sample holds a few counts of this clonotype. CDR3 amino acids: CSARAGTSFYNEQFF. Here the CDR3 DNA reads TGCAGTGCTAGGGCCGGGACTAGCTTCTACAATGAGCAGTTCTTC. This sequence joins TRBV20-1 and TRBJ2-1; 9 bases agree with TRBD2. The CDR3 consists of 15 residues. The germline CDR1 and CDR2 sequences are DFQATT and SNEGSKA (reference sequence). Trimming took 3 bases from V and 3 from J; bases not matched to a gene: 6.

This clonotype came up a few times. The chain is built from TRBV20-1 and TRBJ1-5; D perhaps matches TRBD1 (6 bases). The CDR3 totals 14 residues. With 5 bases removed from V and 0 bases from J, the gap between germline ends came to 11 bases. Germline CDR1 is DFQATT and CDR2 is SNEGSKA (reference sequence). Here the CDR3 DNA reads TGCAGTGCTCGGACAGACCTTAGCAATCAGCCCCAGCATTTT. Protein: CSARTDLSNQPQHF.

The chain employs TRBV6-2 or TRBV6-3 and TRBJ2-2; 9 bases agree with TRBD1. The germline gives CDR1 MNHEY, CDR2 SVGEGT. CDR3 length equals 16 residues. The ends lost 5 bases at V and 6 bases at J; junction bases unmatched: 10. The CDR3 DNA reads as TGTGCCAGCAGTCCGAGGGGGACAGGGAAGTCCGGGGAGCTGTTTTTT. Its protein product is CASSPRGTGKSGELFF.

J is TRBJ2-2 and V is TRBV6-2 or TRBV6-3; no clear D gene. CDR1 is MNHEY, CDR2 SVGEGT, per germline. The CDR3 spans 15 residues. V shed 3 bases and J shed 1 base, with 9 bases lying between them. The CDR3 loop reads CASSYFMGNTGELFF. The CDR3 DNA sequence: TGTGCCAGCAGTTATTTTATGGGGAACACCGGGGAGCTGTTTTTT.

This chain connects TRBV10-3 to TRBJ2-7; a possible D gene is TRBD1 (6 bases). Germline-derived CDR1 and CDR2 are ENHRY and SYGVKD. CDR3 length equals 13 residues. V was shortened by 6 bases and J by 1 base, with 10 bases between the two germline ends. The CDR3 sequence: CAIRDTGSYEQYF. CDR3 DNA: TGTGCCATCAGGGATACAGGGTCCTACGAGCAGTACTTC.

There are many counts of this clonotype. The CDR3 coding sequence is TGTGCCAGCAGCGCGAGACTAGCGGGAGGCACAGATACGCAGTATTTT. Its protein is CASSARLAGGTDTQYF. This chain joins TRBV9 and TRBJ2-3; 12 bases match TRBD2. The CDR3 has 16 amino acids. The J segment lost 1 base and the V segment lost 3 bases, leaving 3 bases of the junction unmatched. Germline CDR1 SGDLS, CDR2 YYNGEE.

V gene TRBV30 combines with J gene TRBJ2-1; TRBD1 matches 11 bases. CDR3 length: 16 amino acids. In germline, CDR1 is GTSNPN, CDR2 SVGIG (reference sequence). V lost 0 bases to trimming and J lost 4 bases; unmatched junction nucleotides: 5. CDR3 sequence: CAWSVKDRGLYNEQFF. The CDR3 nucleotides read TGTGCCTGGAGTGTAAAGGACAGGGGGCTTTACAATGAGCAGTTCTTC.

This clonotype has a handful of counts. The rearrangement links TRBV9 to TRBJ1-2; D call uncertain. Looked up from germline, CDR1 is SGDLS and CDR2 is YYNGEE. Trimming stripped 0 bases from V and 0 bases from J, with 12 bases between. The CDR3 sequence is 16 residues long. DNA of the CDR3: TGTGCCAGCAGCGTAGTATCGGGAGCCCCTAACTATGGCTACACCTTC. This gives the protein CASSVVSGAPNYGYTF.